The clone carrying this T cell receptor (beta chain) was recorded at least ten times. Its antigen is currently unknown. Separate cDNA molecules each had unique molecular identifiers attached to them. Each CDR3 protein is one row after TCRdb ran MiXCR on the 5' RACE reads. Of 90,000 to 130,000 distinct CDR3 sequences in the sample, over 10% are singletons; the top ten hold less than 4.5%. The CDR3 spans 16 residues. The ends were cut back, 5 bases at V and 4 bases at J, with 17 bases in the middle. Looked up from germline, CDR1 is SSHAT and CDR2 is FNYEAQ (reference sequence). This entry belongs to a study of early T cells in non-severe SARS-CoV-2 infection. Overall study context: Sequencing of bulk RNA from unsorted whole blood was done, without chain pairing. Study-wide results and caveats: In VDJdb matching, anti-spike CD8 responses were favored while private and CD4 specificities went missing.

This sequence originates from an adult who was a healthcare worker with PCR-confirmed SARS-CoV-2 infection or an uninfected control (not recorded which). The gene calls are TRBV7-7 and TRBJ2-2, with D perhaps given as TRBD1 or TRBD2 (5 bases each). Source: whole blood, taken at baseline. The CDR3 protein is CASSPPGRLATGELFF. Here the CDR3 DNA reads TGTGCCAGCAGCCCCCCGGGACGTTTGGCCACCGGGGAGCTGTTTTTT.